A single TCR beta chain is shown here with its context. What this receptor recognizes is not known. No much larger clonotype is one base removed from it; base qualities were not supplied. The immunoSEQ Assay, a bias-controlled multiplex PCR, was used to amplify TCRbeta CDR3 regions from genomic DNA. Regarding the original processing steps: The number of nucleated cells in each sample was estimated by amplification of reference gene primers within the assay. Sequence reads were collapsed and filtered to measure the absolute abundance of every unique TCRbeta CDR3 rearrangement. Productive Simpson clonality was computed per sample as the square root of Simpson's diversity index over productive rearrangements. In TCRdb, the immuneACCESS table is reduced to in-frame sequences with V and J assigned. These tables do not hold every clone; where another copy was compared, an unresolved V gene accounts for under half, and the others remain unexplained. That table supplies the V and J calls and clone size; D and trimming were determined from the DNA. The sample includes 400,000 or so clones, with about nine tenths observed a single time. The ten largest account for under 0.7% of the sample.

Participants in the prospective study were enrolled through a virtual design, were aged roughly 18 to 100 years, and lived in 24 United States geographic areas. In the prospective study, cohorts were assigned on the basis of participant-reported clinical history obtained from a screening survey and a study questionnaire. Recovered participants in ImmuneRACE Cohort 3 were defined as having two consecutive negative NP/OP PCR tests, clearance from a healthcare professional, or resolution of symptoms. In the prospective study, whole blood, serum and a nasopharyngeal or oropharyngeal swab were collected from each participant by mobile phlebotomists. Prospective study participants could optionally give additional blood draws and questionnaires over an approximately 2-month period. Before DNA extraction, prospective study blood samples were shipped either frozen or at room temperature. The sample belongs to a study of blood T cell repertoires in COVID-19 (TCRdb year 2020). Some background on the complete study: The collaborator samples originated in the United States, Italy and Spain and spanned the acute and convalescent phases of COVID-19. Samples came from the ongoing ImmuneRACE study (first 160 participants) plus 1,254 subjects from 6 global collaborators. The prospective study material was composed of cDNA or gDNA derived from T cells, B-cell-depleted T cells, or PBMCs. The repertoires were released in a freely available public database meant as a resource for research on the immune response to SARS-CoV-2. The sample metadata nearly always contained a de-identified subject ID, COVID-19 status, age in years and sex. Where HLA class I and class II types were available, the types were taken from metadata supplied by the sample provider, not from assay-based typing. The dataset comprised deeply sampled blood TCRbeta repertoires from subjects exposed to, actively infected with, or recovered from COVID-19. Overall study outcomes, separate from this receptor: Clinical and demographic metadata were provided uncurated, with the amount varying by source and participant.

This receptor was identified in a man between 18 and 29 years old who had recovered from COVID-19. Sequencing was carried out using PBMCs or T cells enriched from blood (not recorded which).

The encoded CDR3 is CASNLGTAGTPTELFF. The nucleotide sequence is given as TGCGCCAGCAATCTGGGGACAGCCGGAACACCTACGGAGCTGTTTTTT. The sequence links TRBV5-1 to TRBJ2-2; 7 junctional bases match TRBD1. From the cysteine up to the phenylalanine, the CDR3 has a length of 16 residues. The entry retains the CDR3 DNA only, 48 bases that are in frame from base 1. CDR1 and CDR2 are drawn from the germline V gene: SGHRS, YFSETQ. V is trimmed back by 6 bases and J by 10 bases, and the junction contains 18 bases that no gene match accounts for.